What follows are 24 T cell receptor beta chains derived from one specimen sequenced in a study of T-cell memory formation after mild COVID-19. TCRdb ran MiXCR on the 5' RACE reads and lists one entry per CDR3 protein. Among fewer than 90,000 distinct CDR3 sequences listed, 14% were seen once. Sequencing was performed on PBMCs or a T cell subset sorted from them (not recorded which). Receptors were obtained from an adult woman who had mild COVID-19 (a few samples of this study predate the infection). Cell type and time point are not known.

The chain recombines TRBV29-1 with TRBJ2-1, with unresolved D. The CDR3 has 11 residues. Trimming removed 4 bases at V and 5 bases at J, with 6 bases between. Per the germline V gene, CDR1 is SQVTM and CDR2 is ANQGSEA. The chain's CDR3 is CSVVANNEQFF. In DNA form, the CDR3 reads TGCAGCGTTGTAGCAAACAATGAGCAGTTCTTC.

This sequence joins TRBV7-9 and TRBJ2-1; unclear D gene. Trimming removed 6 bases at V and 3 bases at J, with 9 bases between. Germline CDR1 is SEHNR and CDR2 is FQNEAQ (reference sequence). The CDR3 consists of 13 residues. DNA for the CDR3: TGTGCCAGCAGTCCAGTGATCTACAATGAGCAGTTCTTC. Translation gives CASSPVIYNEQFF. The entire variable domain, with the rest obtained from reference TRBV7-9 and TRBJ2-1, is as follows: DTGVSQNPRHKITKRGQNVTFRCDPISEHNRLYWYRQTLGQGPEFLTYFQNEAQLEKSRLLSDRFSAERPKGSFSTLEIQRTEQGDSAMYLCASSPVIYNEQFFGPGTRLTVL.

This rearrangement joins TRBV11-2 to TRBJ2-1; no reliable D call. Germline loops: CDR1 SGHAT, CDR2 FQNNGV. CDR3 length equals 15 residues. V lost 5 bases and J lost 8, with 19 bases in between. The CDR3: CASSQSAWAVDEQFF. CDR3 nucleotides: TGTGCCAGCAGCCAATCCGCCTGGGCAGTAGATGAGCAGTTCTTC.

This clonotype showed up just a few times. The rearrangement links TRBV30 to TRBJ1-5, with TRBD1 matching 9 bases. CDR3 length: 14 amino acids. Germline values: CDR1 GTSNPN, CDR2 SVGIG (reference sequence). The V gene end was trimmed by 2 bases and the J gene end by 5 bases; junction bases not matched to a gene: 4. The CDR3 nucleotides read TGTGCCTGGAGTCCGGGACAGGGATATCAGCCCCAGCATTTT. It codes for CAWSPGQGYQPQHF.

CDR3 protein: CASSTDPPYTGELFF. DNA for the CDR3: TGTGCCAGCAGCACCGACCCTCCTTACACCGGGGAGCTGTTTTTT. V usage is TRBV6-5 and J usage is TRBJ2-2; D unresolved. V dropped 6 bases and J dropped 3 bases, with 14 bases sitting between them. The CDR3 is 15 residues long. Germline V CDR1 and CDR2: MNHEY, SVGAGI.

The genes are TRBV5-1 and TRBJ2-7; 7 bases align to TRBD2. The V and J ends lost 3 bases and 3 bases, in that order; junction bases with no gene match: 9. CDR1 is SGHRS and CDR2 is YFSETQ in the germline V gene. The CDR3 runs 15 residues. The CDR3, as DNA: TGCGCCAGCAGCTCCCTCGGGGGGAAGGACTACGAGCAGTACTTC. Translated: CASSSLGGKDYEQYF.

This clonotype was detected ten times or more. This chain links TRBV5-5 with TRBJ2-5; TRBD2 aligns across 10 bases. Germline-derived CDR1 and CDR2 are SGHKS and YYEKEE (reference sequence). V dropped 5 bases and J dropped 0; count of bases not matched to a gene: 7. The CDR3 consists of 16 residues. CDR3 amino acids: CASSYYSGRYQETQYF. Here the CDR3 DNA reads TGTGCCAGCAGTTATTATAGCGGGAGGTACCAAGAGACCCAGTACTTC.

This clonotype was observed a few times. The V gene is TRBV7-9, the J gene TRBJ2-3; 15 positions match TRBD2. Trimming cost V 4 bases and J 2 bases; bases outside gene matches: 4. The germline V gene has CDR1 SEHNR and CDR2 FQNEAQ (reference sequence). This CDR3 contains 17 residues. DNA for the CDR3: TGTGCCAGCAGCTCTGGGACTAGCGGGAGGTTCACAGATACGCAGTATTTT. The encoded protein is CASSSGTSGRFTDTQYF.

The CDR3 DNA follows: TGTGCCAGCAGCCAAGGTACCAATCCGGGACAAAGAGTCGGCTACACCTTC. Its protein product is CASSQGTNPGQRVGYTF. This chain joins TRBV9 and TRBJ1-2, with D perhaps TRBD1 (6 bases). CDR1 and CDR2 (germline): SGDLS, YYNGEE. Trimming shortened V by 4 bases and J by 8 bases, and 27 bases separated the two germline ends. The CDR3 extends over 17 amino acids.

This chain uses TRBV20-1 with TRBJ2-2, with 8 bases lining up with TRBD2. Germline CDR1 DFQATT, CDR2 SNEGSKA (reference sequence). The ends lost 4 bases at V and 7 bases at J; junction bases unmatched: 8. The CDR3 is 14 residues long. This chain's CDR3 is CSATTLTSGGELFF. The CDR3 region has the DNA TGCAGTGCTACCACACTAACTAGCGGCGGGGAGCTGTTTTTT.

This clonotype has only a few counts. CDR3 in DNA: TGCAGCGTTGCTGGCGGAGGGGGACAGCCCCAGCATTTT. Protein product: CSVAGGGGQPQHF. This chain joins TRBV29-1 and TRBJ1-5; possible D gene TRBD1, 6 bases. This CDR3 comprises 13 residues. Germline V CDR1 and CDR2: SQVTM, ANQGSEA. V lost 4 bases and J lost 7, with 14 bases in between.

The V gene is TRBV29-1, the J gene TRBJ2-2, with D perhaps TRBD1 (5 bases). Per germline, CDR1 SQVTM and CDR2 ANQGSEA. The CDR3 spans 14 residues. V lost 6 bases, J lost 6 bases, and 17 bases lay in between. CDR3 bases: TGCAGCGTCCGAGCCAGGGAAGACGCCGGGGAGCTGTTTTTT. It specifies CSVRAREDAGELFF.

This clonotype has a handful of counts. The chain carries TRBV4-3 and TRBJ2-2, with D possibly matching TRBD2 (9 bases). This CDR3 has 16 residues. Deletions cut 0 bases from V and 7 bases from J, with 15 bases between. Germline loops: CDR1 LGHNA, CDR2 YSLEER. The CDR3: CASSQDSSGTGGELFF. In nucleotides, the CDR3 is TGCGCCAGCAGCCAAGATTCTAGCGGGACAGGCGGGGAGCTGTTTTTT.

The chain couples TRBV12-3 or TRBV12-4 to TRBJ1-6, with TRBD1 matching over 9 bases. With 6 bases clipped from V and 10 bases from J, the junction kept 13 bases outside the gene matches. This CDR3 contains 16 residues. The CDR3 sequence is CASRSTGTGWDSPLHF. The CDR3 DNA follows: TGTGCCAGCAGATCCACCGGGACAGGGTGGGACTCACCCCTCCACTTT.

The chain is built from TRBV7-6 and TRBJ2-5; possible D gene TRBD2, 6 bases. There are 16 residues in the CDR3. Germline CDR1 is SGHVS and CDR2 is FNYEAQ. V shed 0 bases and J shed 2 bases, with 13 bases lying between them. The chain's CDR3 is CASSLAEGYQQETQYF. The DNA for the CDR3 is TGTGCCAGCAGCTTAGCGGAGGGGTATCAACAAGAGACCCAGTACTTC.

This clonotype was counted many times. As DNA, the CDR3 is TGCAGCGTTACCCGCGACGGCCTCAATGAGCAGTTCTTC. This encodes CSVTRDGLNEQFF. The chain employs TRBV29-1 and TRBJ2-1; D is undetermined. V lost 5 bases, J lost 6 bases, and 14 bases lay in between. Germline CDR1 is SQVTM and CDR2 is ANQGSEA. The CDR3 is 13 residues long.

This clonotype was found a few times. The chain combines TRBV10-3 with TRBJ2-7; D call uncertain. V lost 2 bases and J lost 4, with 6 bases in between. CDR3 size: 12 residues. Per germline, CDR1 ENHRY and CDR2 SYGVKD. CDR3: CAISEGIYEQYF. CDR3 coding DNA: TGTGCCATCAGTGAGGGGATTTACGAGCAGTACTTC.

A word on this clonotype: This clone may be a read error of a much larger clone one base away. This chain links TRBV29-1 with TRBJ2-1; the match to TRBD2 covers 12 bases. The CDR3 spans 13 residues. Germline V lookup: CDR1 SQVTM, CDR2 ANQGSEA. Losses at the gene ends were 4 bases for V and 12 bases for J; bases not matched to a gene: 7. The CDR3 bases are TGCAGCGTTGTCCGGACTAGCGGGATTTCGCAGTTCTTC. Its translation: CSVVRTSGISQFF.

This clonotype appeared many times. The chain combines TRBV6-2 or TRBV6-3 with TRBJ2-7; D unresolved. The V gene's germline CDR1 is MNHEY and CDR2 SVGEGT. CDR3 length: 14 residues. The V gene lost 5 bases and the J gene lost 0 bases, with 11 bases spanning the gap. This CDR3 reads CASSPPAGSYEQYF. As DNA, the CDR3 is TGTGCCAGCAGTCCACCAGCAGGCTCCTACGAGCAGTACTTC.

This clonotype was observed a few times. The V gene is TRBV20-1, the J gene TRBJ2-1; TRBD2 matches 12 bases. In germline, CDR1 is DFQATT, CDR2 SNEGSKA (reference sequence). J lost 4 bases, V lost 0 bases, and 7 bases had no gene match. The length of the CDR3 is 17 residues. Here the CDR3 DNA reads TGCAGTGCTAGAGAGACTAGCGGGAGCCAACTGTACAATGAGCAGTTCTTC. This gives the protein CSARETSGSQLYNEQFF.

This clonotype was seen only a few times. The chain's CDR3 is CASSQLPGQGTSYEQYF. The CDR3 DNA sequence: TGTGCCAGCAGCCAACTCCCGGGACAGGGGACCTCCTACGAGCAGTACTTC. The chain joins TRBV7-6 to TRBJ2-7, with TRBD1 matching 10 bases. CDR3 length: 17 residues. Germline CDR1 SGHVS, CDR2 FNYEAQ. Trimming cost V 5 bases and J 0 bases; bases outside gene matches: 10.

The sample holds a few counts of this clonotype. V usage is TRBV29-1 and J usage is TRBJ1-1; TRBD1 might be the D (5 bases). V lost 5 bases, J lost 3 bases, and 10 bases lay in between. Germline V gene sequence: CDR1 SQVTM, CDR2 ANQGSEA. The CDR3 runs 12 residues. CDR3 DNA sequence: TGCAGCGTTTTGGGGCTTGACACTGAAGCTTTCTTT. The encoded protein is CSVLGLDTEAFF.

This clonotype was seen a handful of times. The chain combines TRBV9 with TRBJ2-2, with 7 bases lining up with TRBD2. J was trimmed by 3 bases and V by 6 bases; bases with no gene match: 5. Per germline, CDR1 SGDLS and CDR2 YYNGEE. This CDR3 region has 14 residues. In DNA, the CDR3 is TGTGCCAGCAACGCGGGGGAGTACACCGGGGAGCTGTTTTTT. Translating gives CASNAGEYTGELFF.

V and J are TRBV20-1 and TRBJ2-7; TRBD2 matches at 10 bases. CDR1 DFQATT and CDR2 SNEGSKA come from the germline V gene (reference sequence). With V trimmed by 0 bases and J by 3 bases, 5 bases remained unmatched. The CDR3 covers 15 residues. As DNA, the CDR3 is TGCAGTGCTAGAGATCCCGGGACTAGCGTCTACGAGCAGTACTTC. Translation gives CSARDPGTSVYEQYF.